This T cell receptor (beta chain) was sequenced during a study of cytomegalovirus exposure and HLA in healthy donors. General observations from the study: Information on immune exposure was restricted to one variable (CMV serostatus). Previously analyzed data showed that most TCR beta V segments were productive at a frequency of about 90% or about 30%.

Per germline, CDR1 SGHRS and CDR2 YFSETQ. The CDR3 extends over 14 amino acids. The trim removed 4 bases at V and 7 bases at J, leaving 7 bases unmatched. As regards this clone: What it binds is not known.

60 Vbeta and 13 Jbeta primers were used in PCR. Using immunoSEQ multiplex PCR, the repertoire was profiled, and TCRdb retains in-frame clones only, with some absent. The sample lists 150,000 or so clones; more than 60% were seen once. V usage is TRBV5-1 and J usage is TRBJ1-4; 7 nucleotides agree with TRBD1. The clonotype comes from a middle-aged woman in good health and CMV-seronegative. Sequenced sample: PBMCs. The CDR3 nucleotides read TGCGCCAGCAGCCCCAACAGGGGTGGTGAAAAACTGTTTTTT. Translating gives CASSPNRGGEKLFF.